This T cell receptor (beta chain) was obtained from a study of identical twins' blood T cells. Only a few counts were recorded for this clonotype. Its cognate antigen is unknown. General study points: Out-of-frame TCRbeta clonotypes reportedly had markedly more similar V usage in twins than unrelated donors.

One entry per CDR3 protein results from TCRdb running MiXCR on the 5' RACE reads. The sample lists 350,000 to 450,000 distinct CDR3 sequences, roughly 27% occurring once. The CDR3 runs to 15 residues. From germline, CDR1 is LGHNT and CDR2 FRNRAP. V gave up 5 bases and J gave up 2 bases, with 15 bases separating them. This sequence joins TRBV12-5 and TRBJ1-1; D may be TRBD1 (6 bases). This receptor was taken from a woman aged 18 to 55 in good health. The material sequenced was PBMCs. CDR3 in amino acids: CASGINGGLNTEAFF. The CDR3 DNA sequence: TGTGCTAGTGGTATAAACGGGGGGCTAAACACTGAAGCTTTCTTT.